This TCR beta chain was sequenced in a study of PD-1 blockade in classical Hodgkin lymphoma. Overall study findings and caveats: Lower baseline TCR diversity marked trial partial responders and progressors.

Profiled with immunoSEQ multiplex PCR; TCRdb holds only in-frame clones, not every one. The table has approximately 43,000 clones, around 86% seen once; the top ten hold 5.5%. The CDR3 is 13 residues long. V gave up 2 bases and J gave up 6 bases; unmatched junction bases: 1. Germline V gives CDR1 MDHEN, CDR2 SYDVKM. Brentuximab vedotin exposure varied among the patients, all of whom had relapsed after autologous stem cell transplantation. As regards this clone: Its antigen is unidentified.

This specimen consisted of peripheral blood mononuclear cells (PBMCs), obtained before the second cycle of nivolumab. The source of this sequence is a human donor with classical Hodgkin lymphoma. The gene calls are TRBV28 and TRBJ2-5, with TRBD2 identical over 9 bases. CDR3 amino acids: CASSLAGGKTQYF. The CDR3 DNA reads TGTGCCAGCAGTTTAGCGGGAGGGAAGACCCAGTACTTC.